These 27 T cell receptor beta chains came from one sample sequenced in a study of cytomegalovirus exposure and HLA in healthy donors. 13 Jbeta primers and 60 Vbeta primers were used for the PCR. Libraries were prepared by immunoSEQ multiplex PCR; TCRdb keeps only in-frame clonotypes and omits some of them. The repertoire shows 200,000 or so clones; the top ten hold approximately 0.74%. The sequenced sample was PBMCs. Receptors originate from a boy aged 10-17 years in good health and CMV-seronegative.

CDR3 amino acids: CASSFGTLYEQYF. Here the CDR3 DNA reads TGTGCCAGCAGCTTTGGGACACTCTACGAGCAGTACTTC. The genes are TRBV7-9 and TRBJ2-7; TRBD1 is a possible D gene (6 bases). Germline-derived CDR1 and CDR2 are SEHNR and FQNEAQ (reference sequence). There are 13 residues in the CDR3. Trimming took off 3 bases at V and 3 bases at J, with 9 bases between the two ends.

The chain combines TRBV11-2 with TRBJ2-5; the D is unclear. CDR1 and CDR2 (germline): SGHAT, FQNNGV. CDR3 length: 14 amino acids. V gave up 1 base and J gave up 2 bases, with 8 bases separating them. CDR3: CASSLAGRQETQYF. CDR3 DNA: TGTGCCAGCAGCTTAGCTGGCAGGCAAGAGACCCAGTACTTC.

The chain combines TRBV13 with TRBJ1-2, with TRBD1 matching 8 bases. The CDR3 consists of 15 residues. CDR1 is PRHDT and CDR2 is FYEKMQ in the germline V gene (reference sequence). J gave up 1 base and V 7 bases, and 8 bases lay outside the gene matches. The CDR3 protein is CASTEYRGYNYGYTF. CDR3 nucleotides: TGTGCCAGCACCGAATACAGGGGGTATAACTATGGCTACACCTTC.

V gene TRBV5-8 combines with J gene TRBJ1-1; D possibly corresponds to TRBD1 (6 bases). Trimming removed 3 bases from V and 3 bases from J, with 15 bases in between. CDR1 is SGHTS, CDR2 YDEGEE, per germline. The CDR3 sequence is 15 residues long. CDR3 sequence: CASSSITGIHTEAFF. CDR3 sequence (DNA): TGTGCCAGCAGCTCCATCACAGGGATACACACTGAAGCTTTCTTT.

Written as DNA, the CDR3 is TGTGCCACCTCCGAACAGGGGGATACCAACTATGGCTACACCTTC. It encodes CATSEQGDTNYGYTF. This rearrangement joins TRBV7-3 to TRBJ1-2, with 8 bases matching TRBD1. The CDR3 spans 15 residues. CDR1 and CDR2 (germline): SGHTA, FQGTGA. V gave up 10 bases and J gave up 2 bases; unmatched junction bases: 12.

The chain couples TRBV4-1 to TRBJ1-5, with D possibly being TRBD1 (5 bases). CDR3 length equals 14 residues. The V gene's germline CDR1 is MGHRA and CDR2 YSYEKL. Deletions cut 3 bases from V and 3 bases from J, with 9 bases between. The chain's CDR3 is CASSHGHINQPQHF. The CDR3 DNA reads as TGCGCCAGCAGCCACGGACACATCAATCAGCCCCAGCATTTT.

CDR3 region: CASSLQGNGYTF. Here the CDR3 DNA reads TGTGCCAGCAGTTTACAGGGAAATGGCTACACCTTC. The chain uses TRBV25-1 and TRBJ1-2, with a tentative D call TRBD1 (6 bases). This CDR3 has 12 residues. Germline loops: CDR1 MGHDK, CDR2 SYGVNS. Trimming pared 5 bases from V and 6 bases from J, leaving 10 bases between.

As regards this clone: At the DNA level, this CDR3 is encoded by other sequences in the same sample as well. This chain joins TRBV9 and TRBJ2-5; TRBD2 matches at 8 bases. The V gene end was trimmed by 2 bases and the J gene end by 3 bases; junction bases not matched to a gene: 3. CDR1 SGDLS and CDR2 YYNGEE come from the germline V gene. This CDR3 is 14 amino acids long. Here the CDR3 DNA reads TGTGCCAGCAGCGTCGATAGCGGGGAAGAGACCCAGTACTTC. This encodes CASSVDSGEETQYF.

CDR3 amino acids: CASSLTSGGTNTQYF. DNA for the CDR3: TGTGCCAGCAGCTTAACTAGCGGGGGAACCAATACGCAGTATTTT. The V call is TRBV5-4, the J call TRBJ2-3; 11 bases agree with TRBD2. Trimming removed 2 bases from V and 7 bases from J; junction bases left unmatched: 6. Germline V gene data show CDR1 as SGHNT and CDR2 as YYREEE (reference sequence). CDR3 size: 15 residues.

This chain links TRBV20-1 with TRBJ2-5; a weak D match, TRBD1 (6 bases). Germline values: CDR1 DFQATT, CDR2 SNEGSKA (reference sequence). CDR3 length equals 11 residues. The V and J ends lost 6 bases and 5 bases respectively, with 10 bases between them. CDR3 region: CSAQRGETQYF. The CDR3 coding sequence is TGCAGTGCCCAGAGGGGGGAGACCCAGTACTTC.

The chain links TRBV7-2 to TRBJ2-5; TRBD2 might be the D (5 bases). The V gene's germline CDR1 is SGHTA and CDR2 FQGNSA. The CDR3 has 15 amino acids. V lost 3 bases and J lost 4, with 15 bases in between. CDR3 sequence (DNA): TGTGCCAGCAGCTTTACGTCTAGCCGGGCAGAGACCCAGTACTTC. It codes for CASSFTSSRAETQYF.

The chain carries TRBV11-3 and TRBJ2-1; 10 nucleotides line up with TRBD1. With V trimmed by 4 bases and J by 6 bases, 6 bases remained unmatched. This CDR3 is built from 15 residues. Germline V gene lookup returns CDR1 SGHNT and CDR2 YENEEA. The CDR3 loop reads CASSSPGQGTNEQFF. For the CDR3, the DNA is TGTGCCAGCAGCTCCCCGGGACAGGGGACCAATGAGCAGTTCTTC.

The J gene is TRBJ2-3, the V gene TRBV9; D is ambiguous. V was cut by 4 bases and J by 0 bases, with 15 bases left in between. Per the germline V gene, CDR1 is SGDLS and CDR2 is YYNGEE. There are 16 residues in the CDR3. CDR3 bases: TGTGCCAGCAGCCCACGGAGCCCCTTTAGCACAGATACGCAGTATTTT. This sequence encodes CASSPRSPFSTDTQYF.

The chain couples TRBV6-5 to TRBJ1-2; 8 bases are a match to TRBD1. V lost 6 bases, J lost 1 base, and 4 bases stayed unmatched. CDR3 length equals 14 residues. Germline V gene sequence: CDR1 MNHEY, CDR2 SVGAGI. CDR3 DNA: TGTGCCAGCAGGGGAGACAGGGGTAACTATGGCTACACCTTC. Its translation is CASRGDRGNYGYTF.

The rearrangement uses TRBV19 and TRBJ2-3; TRBD2 might be the D (5 bases). V shed 5 bases and J shed 4 bases, with 22 bases lying between them. Germline V gene lookup returns CDR1 LNHDA and CDR2 SQIVND (reference sequence). CDR3 length: 17 residues. CDR3 region: CASSPRSQLVVPDTQYF. The CDR3 DNA is TGTGCCAGTAGTCCCCGGTCCCAACTAGTTGTCCCAGATACGCAGTATTTT.

The chain couples TRBV9 to TRBJ2-1, with 8 bases fitting TRBD2. V shed 0 bases, J shed 7 bases, and the junction held 6 bases outside the gene matches. CDR1 SGDLS and CDR2 YYNGEE come from the germline V gene. The CDR3 sequence is 15 residues long. CDR3 bases: TGTGCCAGCAGCGTAGCGGGGGGGCCTGGGAATGAGCAGTTCTTC. Translation gives CASSVAGGPGNEQFF.

The CDR3 DNA reads as TGTGCCAGCAGCTCGGGACTAGCGGAAGACCCTAGCACAGATACGCAGTATTTT. It yields the protein CASSSGLAEDPSTDTQYF. The chain couples TRBV7-3 to TRBJ2-3; 11 bases agree with TRBD2. Germline V gene data show CDR1 as SGHTA and CDR2 as FQGTGA. The J segment lost 0 bases and the V segment lost 4 bases, leaving 9 bases of the junction unmatched. This CDR3 comprises 18 residues.

The chain links TRBV2 to TRBJ1-2, with 10 bases fitting TRBD1. Germline CDR1 and CDR2: SNHLY and FYNNEI. The CDR3 extends over 15 amino acids. The V and J ends lost 7 bases and 8 bases, in that order; junction bases with no gene match: 13. CDR3 in DNA: TGTGCCAGCACCCTAACCGGGACAGGGGCGAGGGGCTACACCTTC. Encoded protein: CASTLTGTGARGYTF.

The rearrangement joins TRBV14 to TRBJ1-4; tentative D call: TRBD1 (5 bases). V was clipped by 6 bases and J by 7 bases, with 21 bases between them. Germline V gene lookup returns CDR1 SGHDN and CDR2 FVKESK. The CDR3 extends over 16 amino acids. Here the CDR3 DNA reads TGTGCCAGCAGTAAATCCCCAACCGGGGGGGGTGAAAAACTGTTTTTT. Amino acid sequence: CASSKSPTGGGEKLFF.

V usage is TRBV28 and J usage is TRBJ1-1, with 7 bases lining up with TRBD1. The CDR3 is 14 amino acids. The V gene end was trimmed by 2 bases and the J gene end by 8 bases; junction bases not matched to a gene: 8. Germline CDR1 is MDHEN and CDR2 is SYDVKM. The CDR3 sequence: CASSLGGGTGEAFF. CDR3 nucleotide sequence: TGTGCCAGCAGTTTAGGAGGGGGCACGGGGGAAGCTTTCTTT.

The V gene is TRBV18, the J gene TRBJ2-6, with 9 positions matching TRBD2. This CDR3 spans 16 amino acids. Trimming removed 6 bases from V and 0 bases from J; junction bases left unmatched: 3. CDR1 KGHSH and CDR2 LQKENI come from the germline V gene. CDR3 DNA: TGTGCCAGCTCCCCGCGGGAGGGCTCTGGGGCCAACGTCCTGACTTTC. Translating it yields CASSPREGSGANVLTF.

The J gene is TRBJ2-3, the V gene TRBV7-6; 12 bases match TRBD1. Germline CDR1 SGHVS, CDR2 FNYEAQ. This CDR3 comprises 17 residues. J lost 3 bases, V lost 3 bases, and 7 bases had no gene match. The CDR3 sequence is CASSFRGQGARTDTQYF. DNA for the CDR3: TGTGCCAGCAGCTTTAGGGGACAGGGGGCGCGAACAGATACGCAGTATTTT.

The gene calls are TRBV9 and TRBJ2-3; 10 bases are a match to TRBD2. This CDR3 comprises 16 residues. V gave up 3 bases and J gave up 2 bases; unmatched junction bases: 6. The germline CDR1 and CDR2 sequences are SGDLS and YYNGEE. The CDR3 loop reads CASSELAGESTDTQYF. The CDR3 region has the DNA TGTGCCAGCAGCGAGCTAGCGGGGGAATCCACAGATACGCAGTATTTT.

CDR3 coding DNA: TGTGCCAGCAGCAAACAGAACACTGAAGCTTTCTTT. As protein: CASSKQNTEAFF. The rearrangement joins TRBV7-9 to TRBJ1-1; no clear D. V was trimmed by 5 bases and J by 1 base, leaving 5 bases between them. The CDR3 runs to 12 residues. The V gene's germline CDR1 is SEHNR and CDR2 FQNEAQ (reference sequence).

The CDR3 coding sequence is TGCGCCAGCAGCCCCGACAGGGCCCCCAATGAGCAGTTCTTC. Protein: CASSPDRAPNEQFF. The rearrangement joins TRBV5-1 to TRBJ2-1, with 7 bases aligning to TRBD1. Unmatched junction bases numbered 7, after V lost 4 bases and J lost 6 bases. Looked up from germline, CDR1 is SGHRS and CDR2 is YFSETQ. The CDR3 spans 14 residues.

The chain couples TRBV30 to TRBJ2-3; maybe TRBD2 (6 bases). CDR1 GTSNPN and CDR2 SVGIG come from the germline V gene (reference sequence). Trimming left V 3 bases short and J 2 bases short, with 15 bases between. This CDR3 is 15 amino acids long. The CDR3 spells CAWSERAGNTDTQYF. The CDR3 coding sequence is TGTGCCTGGAGCGAACGGGCGGGGAACACAGATACGCAGTATTTT.

The chain couples TRBV5-4 to TRBJ2-7; TRBD2 matches 8 bases. Germline trimming cut 3 bases from V and 7 bases from J; bases unmatched to any gene: 9. The germline V gene encodes CDR1 SGHNT and CDR2 YYREEE (reference sequence). The CDR3 totals 14 residues. The CDR3 bases are TGTGCCAGCAGCTACGGGACTAGATCGGGTGAGCAGTACTTC. As protein: CASSYGTRSGEQYF.